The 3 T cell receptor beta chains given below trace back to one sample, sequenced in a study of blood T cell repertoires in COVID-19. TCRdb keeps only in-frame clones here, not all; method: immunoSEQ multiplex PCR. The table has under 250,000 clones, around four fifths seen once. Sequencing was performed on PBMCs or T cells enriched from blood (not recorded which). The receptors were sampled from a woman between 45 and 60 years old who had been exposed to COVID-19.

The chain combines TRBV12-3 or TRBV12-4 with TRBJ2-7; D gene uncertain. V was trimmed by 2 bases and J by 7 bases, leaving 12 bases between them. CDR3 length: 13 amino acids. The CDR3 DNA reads TGTGCCAGCAGTTTAATTAGTGTGCGGGAGCAGTACTTC. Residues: CASSLISVREQYF.

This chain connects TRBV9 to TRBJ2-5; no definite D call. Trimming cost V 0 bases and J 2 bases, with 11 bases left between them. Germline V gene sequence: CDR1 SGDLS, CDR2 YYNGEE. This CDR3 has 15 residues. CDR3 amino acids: CASSVGLDSQETQYF. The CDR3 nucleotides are TGTGCCAGCAGCGTAGGGCTAGACTCTCAAGAGACCCAGTACTTC. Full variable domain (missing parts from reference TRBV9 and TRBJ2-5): DSGVTQTPKHLITATGQRVTLRCSPRSGDLSVYWYQQSLDQGLQFLIQYYNGEERAKGNILERFSAQQFPDLHSELNLSSLELGDSALYFCASSVGLDSQETQYFGPGTRLLVL.

CDR3 sequence reads: CASSSRGLAGEWGYNEQFF. DNA for the CDR3: TGCGCCAGCAGCTCCCGCGGACTAGCGGGGGAATGGGGATACAATGAGCAGTTCTTC. The chain recombines TRBV5-1 with TRBJ2-1; 13 nucleotides align to TRBD2. V shed 3 bases, J shed 4 bases, and the junction held 13 bases outside the gene matches. This CDR3 has 19 amino acids. CDR1 and CDR2 (germline): SGHRS, YFSETQ.